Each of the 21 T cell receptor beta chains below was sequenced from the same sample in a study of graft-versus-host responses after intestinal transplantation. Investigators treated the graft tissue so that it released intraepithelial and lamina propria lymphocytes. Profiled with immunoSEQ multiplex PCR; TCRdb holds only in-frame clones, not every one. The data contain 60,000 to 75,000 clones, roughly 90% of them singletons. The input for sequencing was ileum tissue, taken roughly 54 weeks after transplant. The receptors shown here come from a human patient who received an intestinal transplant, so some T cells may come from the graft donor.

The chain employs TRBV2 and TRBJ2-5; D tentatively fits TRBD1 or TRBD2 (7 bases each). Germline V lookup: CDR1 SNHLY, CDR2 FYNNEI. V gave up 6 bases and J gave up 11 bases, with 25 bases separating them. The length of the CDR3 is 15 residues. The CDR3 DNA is TGTGCCAGCAGCCATACAGGGGCCCTCGCGGGGGAGCAGTACTTC. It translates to CASSHTGALAGEQYF.

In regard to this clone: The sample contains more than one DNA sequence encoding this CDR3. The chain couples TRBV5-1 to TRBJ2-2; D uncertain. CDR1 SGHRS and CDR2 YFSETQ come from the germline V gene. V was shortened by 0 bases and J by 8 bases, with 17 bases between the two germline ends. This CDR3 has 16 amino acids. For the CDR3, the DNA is TGCGCCAGCAGCTTGGCCACAAACCGTCCCACTGGGGAGCTGTTTTTT. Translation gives CASSLATNRPTGELFF.

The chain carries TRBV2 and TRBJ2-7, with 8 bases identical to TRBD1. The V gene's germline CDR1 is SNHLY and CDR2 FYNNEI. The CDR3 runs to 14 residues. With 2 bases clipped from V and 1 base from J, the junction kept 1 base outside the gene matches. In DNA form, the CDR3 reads TGTGCCAGCAGTGAACAGGGGGCATCCTACGAGCAGTACTTC. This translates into CASSEQGASYEQYF.

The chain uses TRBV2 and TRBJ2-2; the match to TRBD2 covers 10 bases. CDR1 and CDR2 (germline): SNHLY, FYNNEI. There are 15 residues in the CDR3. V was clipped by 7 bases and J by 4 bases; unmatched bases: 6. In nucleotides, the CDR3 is TGTGCCAGCAATAAGCGGGAGGGCCCCACCGGGGAGCTGTTTTTT. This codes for CASNKREGPTGELFF.

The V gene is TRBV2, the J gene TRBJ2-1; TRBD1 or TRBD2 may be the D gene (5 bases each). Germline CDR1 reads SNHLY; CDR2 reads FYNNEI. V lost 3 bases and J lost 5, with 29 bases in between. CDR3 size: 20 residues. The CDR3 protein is CASSDPGPSQEQPLDNEQFF. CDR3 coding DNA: TGTGCCAGCAGTGATCCGGGACCGTCCCAGGAACAGCCCCTGGACAATGAGCAGTTCTTC.

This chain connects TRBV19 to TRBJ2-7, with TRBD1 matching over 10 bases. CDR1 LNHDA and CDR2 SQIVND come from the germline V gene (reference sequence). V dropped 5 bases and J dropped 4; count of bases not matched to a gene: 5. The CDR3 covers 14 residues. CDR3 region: CASSAGTGDYEQYF. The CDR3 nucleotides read TGTGCCAGTAGTGCCGGGACAGGGGATTACGAGCAGTACTTC.

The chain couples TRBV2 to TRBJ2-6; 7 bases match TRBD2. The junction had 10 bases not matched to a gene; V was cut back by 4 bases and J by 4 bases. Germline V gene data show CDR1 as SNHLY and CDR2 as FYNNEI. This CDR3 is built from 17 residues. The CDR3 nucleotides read TGTGCCAGCAGTGCAGGACTAGGGGCGGCCGGGGCCAACGTCCTGACTTTC. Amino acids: CASSAGLGAAGANVLTF. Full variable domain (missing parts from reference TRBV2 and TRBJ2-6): EPEVTQTPSHQVTQMGQEVILRCVPISNHLYFYWYRQILGQKVEFLVSFYNNEISEKSEIFDDQFSVERPDGSNFTLKIRSTKLEDSAMYFCASSAGLGAAGANVLTFGAGSRLTVL.

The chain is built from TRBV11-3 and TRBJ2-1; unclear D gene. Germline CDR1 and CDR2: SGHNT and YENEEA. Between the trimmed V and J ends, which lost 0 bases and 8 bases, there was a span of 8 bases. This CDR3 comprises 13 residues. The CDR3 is CASSLESGDEQFF. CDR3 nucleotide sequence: TGTGCCAGCAGCTTAGAATCGGGCGATGAGCAGTTCTTC.

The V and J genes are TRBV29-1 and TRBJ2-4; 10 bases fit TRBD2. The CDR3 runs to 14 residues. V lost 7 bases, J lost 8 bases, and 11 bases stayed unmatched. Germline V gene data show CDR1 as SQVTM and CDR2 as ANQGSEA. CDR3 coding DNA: TGCAGCGGTTCCCCTAGCGGGGGAGGATACATTCAGTACTTC. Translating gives CSGSPSGGGYIQYF.

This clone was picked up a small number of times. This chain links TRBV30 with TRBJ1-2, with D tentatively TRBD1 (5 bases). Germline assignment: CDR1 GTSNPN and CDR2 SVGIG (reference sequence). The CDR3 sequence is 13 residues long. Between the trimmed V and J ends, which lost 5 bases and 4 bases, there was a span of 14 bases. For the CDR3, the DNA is TGTGCCTGGCCGGACACCTACTTCTATGGCTACACCTTC. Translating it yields CAWPDTYFYGYTF.

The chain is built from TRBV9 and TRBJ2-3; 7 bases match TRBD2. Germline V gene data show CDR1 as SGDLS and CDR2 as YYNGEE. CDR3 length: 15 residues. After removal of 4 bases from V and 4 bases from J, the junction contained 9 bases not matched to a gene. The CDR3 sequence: CASSLSGTDPDTQYF. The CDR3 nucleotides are TGTGCCAGCAGCCTGAGCGGGACTGACCCAGATACGCAGTATTTT.

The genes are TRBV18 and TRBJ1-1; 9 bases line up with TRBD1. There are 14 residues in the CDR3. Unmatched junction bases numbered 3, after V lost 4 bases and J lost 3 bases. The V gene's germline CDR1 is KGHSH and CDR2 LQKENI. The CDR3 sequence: CASSQQGADTEAFF. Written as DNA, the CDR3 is TGTGCCAGCTCACAACAGGGGGCGGACACTGAAGCTTTCTTT.

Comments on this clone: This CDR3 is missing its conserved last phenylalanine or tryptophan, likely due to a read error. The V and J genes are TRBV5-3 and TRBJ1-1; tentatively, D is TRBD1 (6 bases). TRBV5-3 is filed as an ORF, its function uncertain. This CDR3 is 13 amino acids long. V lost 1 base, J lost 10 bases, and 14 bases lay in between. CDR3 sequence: CARSLILTGRAFL. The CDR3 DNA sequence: TGTGCCAGAAGCTTGATACTGACAGGTAGAGCTTTCCTT.

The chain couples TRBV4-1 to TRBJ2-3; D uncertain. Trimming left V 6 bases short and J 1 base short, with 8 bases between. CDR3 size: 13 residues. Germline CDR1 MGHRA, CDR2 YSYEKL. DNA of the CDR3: TGCGCCAGCAGAGAAAGGGGCACAGATACGCAGTATTTT. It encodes CASRERGTDTQYF.

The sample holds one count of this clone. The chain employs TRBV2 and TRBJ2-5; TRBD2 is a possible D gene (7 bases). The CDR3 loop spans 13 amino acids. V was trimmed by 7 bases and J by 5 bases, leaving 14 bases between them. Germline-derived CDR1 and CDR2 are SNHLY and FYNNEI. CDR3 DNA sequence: TGTGCCAGCAAGGGGGGGCCGTGGGAGACCCAGTACTTC. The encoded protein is CASKGGPWETQYF.

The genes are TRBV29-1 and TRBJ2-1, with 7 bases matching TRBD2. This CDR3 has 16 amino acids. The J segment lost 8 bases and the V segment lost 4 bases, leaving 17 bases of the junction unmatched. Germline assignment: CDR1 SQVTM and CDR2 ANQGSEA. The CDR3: CSVVPEWGGRGDEQFF. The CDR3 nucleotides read TGCAGCGTTGTCCCCGAATGGGGCGGGAGAGGTGATGAGCAGTTCTTC.

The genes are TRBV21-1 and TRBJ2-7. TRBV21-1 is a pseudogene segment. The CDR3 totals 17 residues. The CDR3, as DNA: TGTGCCAGCAGCAAATATCTGGGGGGCGGCCCCTACTACGAGCAGTACTTC. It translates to CASSKYLGGGPYYEQYF.

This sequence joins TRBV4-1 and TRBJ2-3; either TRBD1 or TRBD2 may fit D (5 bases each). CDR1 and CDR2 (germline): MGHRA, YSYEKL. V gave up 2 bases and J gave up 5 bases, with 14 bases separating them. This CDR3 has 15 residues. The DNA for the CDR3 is TGCGCCAGCAGCCAATTCGGGACCGGTGAAGATACGCAGTATTTT. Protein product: CASSQFGTGEDTQYF.

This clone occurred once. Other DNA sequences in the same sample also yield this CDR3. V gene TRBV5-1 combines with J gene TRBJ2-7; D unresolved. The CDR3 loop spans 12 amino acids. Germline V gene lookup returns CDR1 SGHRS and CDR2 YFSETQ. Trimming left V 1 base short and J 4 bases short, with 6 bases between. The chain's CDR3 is CASSLTTYEQYF. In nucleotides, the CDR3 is TGCGCCAGCAGCTTGACGACGTACGAGCAGTACTTC.

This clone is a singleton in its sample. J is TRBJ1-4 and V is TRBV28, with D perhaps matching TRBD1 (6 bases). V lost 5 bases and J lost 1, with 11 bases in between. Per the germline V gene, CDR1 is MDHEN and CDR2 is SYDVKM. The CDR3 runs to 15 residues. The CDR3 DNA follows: TGTGCCAGCAGTCCAGGACAGTTAACTAATGAAAAACTGTTTTTT. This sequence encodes CASSPGQLTNEKLFF.

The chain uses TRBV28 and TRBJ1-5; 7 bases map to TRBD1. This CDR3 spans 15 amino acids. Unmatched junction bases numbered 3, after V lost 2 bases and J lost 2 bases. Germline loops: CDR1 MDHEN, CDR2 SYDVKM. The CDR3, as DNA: TGTGCCAGCAGTTTACCAGGGGGAGGCAATCAGCCCCAGCATTTT. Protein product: CASSLPGGGNQPQHF.